The clone carrying this TCR beta chain came up many times. The CDR3 regions of TCR beta were amplified from RNA transcripts. The HTBI set primed first-round TCR CDR3 RT-PCR. TCRdb ran MiXCR on the multiplex PCR reads and lists one entry per CDR3 protein. Altogether 300,000 to 450,000 distinct CDR3 sequences are present, about 14% being singletons, with the ten largest covering 15% to 20%. This record belongs to a study of T cells in Graves' hyperthyroidism and ophthalmopathy. This TCR was sampled from a woman in her thirties with Graves' ophthalmopathy. The sample taken for sequencing was blood.

CDR3 in DNA: TGTGCCAGCAGTGTACAGGGGGGTTCGAACACTGAAGCTTTCTTT. Protein product: CASSVQGGSNTEAFF. The chain has TRBV2 and TRBJ1-1; 8 nucleotides agree with TRBD1. The V gene's germline CDR1 is SNHLY and CDR2 FYNNEI. CDR3 size: 15 residues. J lost 1 base, V lost 4 bases, and 5 bases had no gene match.